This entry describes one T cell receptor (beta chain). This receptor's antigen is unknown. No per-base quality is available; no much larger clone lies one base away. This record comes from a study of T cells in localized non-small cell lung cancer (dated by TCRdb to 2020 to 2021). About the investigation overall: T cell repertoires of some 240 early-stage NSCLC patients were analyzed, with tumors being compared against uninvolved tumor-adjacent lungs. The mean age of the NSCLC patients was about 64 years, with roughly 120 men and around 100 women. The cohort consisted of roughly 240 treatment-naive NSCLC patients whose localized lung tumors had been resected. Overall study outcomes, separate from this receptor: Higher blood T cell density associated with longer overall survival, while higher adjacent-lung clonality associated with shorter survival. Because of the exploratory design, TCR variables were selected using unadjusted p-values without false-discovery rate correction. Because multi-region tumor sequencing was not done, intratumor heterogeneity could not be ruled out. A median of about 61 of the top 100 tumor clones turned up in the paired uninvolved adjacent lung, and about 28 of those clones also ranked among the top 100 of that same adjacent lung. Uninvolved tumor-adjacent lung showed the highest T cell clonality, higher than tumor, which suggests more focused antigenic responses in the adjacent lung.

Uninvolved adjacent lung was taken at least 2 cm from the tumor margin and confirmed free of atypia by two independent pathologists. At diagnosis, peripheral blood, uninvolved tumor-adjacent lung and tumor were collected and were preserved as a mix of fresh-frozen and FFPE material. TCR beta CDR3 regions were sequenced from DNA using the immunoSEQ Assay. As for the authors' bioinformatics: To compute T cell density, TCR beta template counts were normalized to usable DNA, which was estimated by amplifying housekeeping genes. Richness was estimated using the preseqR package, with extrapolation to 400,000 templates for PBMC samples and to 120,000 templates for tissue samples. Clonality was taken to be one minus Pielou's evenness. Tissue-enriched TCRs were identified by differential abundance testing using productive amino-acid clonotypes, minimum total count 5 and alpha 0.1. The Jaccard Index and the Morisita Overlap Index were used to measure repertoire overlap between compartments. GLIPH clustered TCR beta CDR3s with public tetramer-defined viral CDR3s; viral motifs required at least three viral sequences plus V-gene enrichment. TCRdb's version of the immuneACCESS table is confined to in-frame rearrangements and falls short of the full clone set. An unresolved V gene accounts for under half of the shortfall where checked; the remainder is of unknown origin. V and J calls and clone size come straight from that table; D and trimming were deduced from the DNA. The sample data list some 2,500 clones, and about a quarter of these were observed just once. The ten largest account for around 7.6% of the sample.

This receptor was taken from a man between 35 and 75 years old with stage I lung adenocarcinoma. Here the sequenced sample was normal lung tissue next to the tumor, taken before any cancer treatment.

The DNA sequence follows: TGTGCCAGCAGTGAAGCGCTCGCGCAGGTCGGGACTAATGAAAAACTGTTTTTT. It codes for CASSEALAQVGTNEKLFF. The V and J segments used are TRBV9 and TRBJ1-4; too little of a D gene remains to name it. The germline V gene encodes CDR1 SGDLS and CDR2 YYNGEE. From its cysteine to its phenylalanine, the CDR3 spans 18 amino acids. Of all the DNA, just the CDR3 is kept, 54 bases in frame from base 1. V is shortened by 5 bases, J by 2 bases, and the region joining them spans 22 bases.